The 12 T cell receptor beta chains presented below share a single source sample, sequenced in a study of blood T cell repertoires in COVID-19. Repertoires were generated with immunoSEQ multiplex PCR, while TCRdb's copy carries only in-frame clones and drops some. The sample has about 380,000 clones, around 90% seen once. The sequencing input was PBMCs or T cells enriched from blood (not recorded which). These receptor sequences come from a woman younger than 35 who had recovered from COVID-19.

The chain employs TRBV3-1 (or the pseudogene TRBV3-2) and TRBJ1-2; 10 nucleotides line up with TRBD1. The V gene end was trimmed by 0 bases and the J gene end by 4 bases; junction bases not matched to a gene: 8. Looked up from germline, CDR1 is LGHDT and CDR2 is YNNKEL (reference sequence). The CDR3 has 17 amino acids. CDR3 nucleotide sequence: TGTGCCAGCAGCCAAGATATTGAGGGACAGGGGACCTATGGCTACACCTTC. Translating it yields CASSQDIEGQGTYGYTF.

The chain recombines TRBV6-5 with TRBJ1-1, with D uncertain. The germline gives CDR1 MNHEY, CDR2 SVGAGI. The CDR3 is 11 amino acids. CDR3 loop: CMTTLNTEAFF. DNA of the CDR3: TGTATGACAACCTTGAACACTGAAGCTTTCTTT.

The genes are TRBV2 and TRBJ1-4; D unclear. This CDR3 is built from 16 residues. The germline gives CDR1 SNHLY, CDR2 FYNNEI. The V gene lost 6 bases and the J gene lost 0 bases, with 14 bases spanning the gap. The CDR3 protein is CASRETEGATNEKLFF. The CDR3 nucleotides are TGTGCCAGCAGAGAAACAGAGGGTGCAACTAATGAAAAACTGTTTTTT.

The chain couples TRBV6-5 to TRBJ1-1; 8 positions match TRBD1. The CDR3 spans 12 residues. V lost 5 bases, J lost 5 bases, and 1 base stayed unmatched. The germline CDR1 and CDR2 sequences are MNHEY and SVGAGI. The CDR3 nucleotides read TGTGCCAGCAGTACAGGGGGAACTGAAGCTTTCTTT. This sequence encodes CASSTGGTEAFF.

The chain carries TRBV5-1 and TRBJ2-3, with TRBD2 matching over 11 bases. Germline CDR1 SGHRS, CDR2 YFSETQ. Losses at the gene ends were 3 bases for V and 1 base for J; bases not matched to a gene: 7. The CDR3 covers 17 residues. The CDR3: CASSSQLTSGGTDTQYF. The CDR3 bases are TGCGCCAGCAGCTCCCAGTTGACTAGCGGGGGCACAGATACGCAGTATTTT.

The chain uses TRBV12-3 or TRBV12-4 and TRBJ1-1; weak D call: TRBD1 (5 bases). V lost 7 bases, J lost 5 bases, and 14 bases lay in between. The CDR3 consists of 13 residues. DNA of the CDR3: TGTGCCAGCACCACTCACAGGAAGACTGAAGCTTTCTTT. This gives the protein CASTTHRKTEAFF.

Here the CDR3 reads CASSLARSPLHF. CDR3 DNA sequence: TGTGCCAGCAGCTTGGCCCGTTCACCCCTCCACTTT. V is TRBV5-6 and J is TRBJ1-6; no firm D call. V lost 0 bases, J lost 9 bases, and 4 bases lay in between. This CDR3 contains 12 residues. Germline CDR1 is SGHDT and CDR2 is YYEEEE. Based on the CDR3 plus reference TRBV5-6 and TRBJ1-6, the full variable domain is DAGVTQSPTHLIKTRGQQVTLRCSPKSGHDTVSWYQQALGQGPQFIFQYYEEEERQRGNFPDRFSGHQFPNYSSELNVNALLLGDSALYLCASSLARSPLHFGNGTRLTVT.

This rearrangement joins TRBV2 to TRBJ1-2, with 10 bases that match TRBD1. CDR1 is SNHLY and CDR2 is FYNNEI in the germline V gene. This CDR3 region has 15 residues. Trimming at V came to 2 bases and at J to 7 bases, leaving 7 bases not matched to a gene. The CDR3 region has the DNA TGTGCCAGCAGTGAAATTGACAGGGGGCATCTTGGCTACACCTTC. Protein: CASSEIDRGHLGYTF.

The J gene is TRBJ2-7, the V gene TRBV7-6, with D maybe TRBD2 (6 bases). Germline V gene data show CDR1 as SGHVS and CDR2 as FNYEAQ. The CDR3 consists of 15 residues. The V and J ends lost 3 bases and 3 bases respectively, with 15 bases between them. The CDR3 spells CASSFGGVANYEQYF. Here the CDR3 DNA reads TGTGCCAGCAGCTTTGGAGGGGTGGCCAACTACGAGCAGTACTTC.

The genes are TRBV5-1 and TRBJ2-7; D uncertain. Trimming left V 0 bases short and J 2 bases short, with 18 bases between. Germline V gene lookup returns CDR1 SGHRS and CDR2 YFSETQ. The length of the CDR3 is 17 residues. CDR3 amino acids: CASSLAVDSATPYEQYF. CDR3 in DNA: TGCGCCAGCAGCTTGGCCGTTGACTCCGCTACCCCCTACGAGCAGTACTTC.

This clone has more than one count but fewer than ten. This chain links TRBV2 with TRBJ1-1; TRBD1 might be the D (5 bases). The CDR3 sequence is 15 residues long. CDR1 is SNHLY, CDR2 FYNNEI, per germline. V lost 3 bases, J lost 5 bases, and 16 bases lay in between. CDR3 protein: CASSDSDPGSTEAFF. In DNA, the CDR3 is TGTGCCAGCAGTGATTCTGACCCAGGGTCGACTGAAGCTTTCTTT.

On this clone: A much larger clone differs by one base, so this may be a read error. The V and J genes are TRBV9 and TRBJ2-7; 9 bases fit TRBD1. This CDR3 is built from 13 residues. CDR1 is SGDLS, CDR2 YYNGEE, per germline. The V and J ends lost 4 bases and 3 bases, in that order; junction bases with no gene match: 2. CDR3 coding DNA: TGTGCCAGCAGCTTGGGACAGGGCTACGAGCAGTACTTC. The encoded protein is CASSLGQGYEQYF.